These 18 T cell receptor beta chains were all obtained from the same sample, sequenced in a study of CD8 T cells in ankylosing spondylitis. TCRdb ran MiXCR on the 5' RACE reads and lists one entry per CDR3 protein. Here the sample spans 150,000 or so distinct CDR3 sequences, 9.5% to 13% being singletons. The source material was blood, either unsorted or a sorted T cell fraction (not recorded which). The origin of the receptors is a male donor with ankylosing spondylitis or in good health (not recorded which).

At least ten counts were recorded for this clonotype. The V and J genes are TRBV9 and TRBJ2-7; D is undetermined. Trimming removed 0 bases at V and 1 base at J, with 8 bases between. The CDR3 runs to 14 residues. Germline V CDR1 and CDR2: SGDLS, YYNGEE. This CDR3 reads CASSVGGLSYEQYF. In DNA, the CDR3 is TGTGCCAGCAGCGTAGGTGGCCTATCCTACGAGCAGTACTTC.

Many counts were recorded for this clonotype. V usage is TRBV27 and J usage is TRBJ1-1; TRBD1 agrees at 8 bases. The V gene end was trimmed by 4 bases and the J gene end by 0 bases; junction bases not matched to a gene: 4. The CDR3 sequence is 15 residues long. The germline CDR1 and CDR2 sequences are MNHEY and SMNVEV (reference sequence). CDR3 protein: CASSSGTGLNTEAFF. The CDR3 nucleotides read TGTGCCAGCAGTTCCGGGACAGGCCTGAACACTGAAGCTTTCTTT.

This clonotype was observed at least ten times. The rearrangement links TRBV5-1 to TRBJ1-1; no definite D call. V was pared by 3 bases and J by 3 bases, with 12 bases between. The CDR3 totals 14 residues. The V gene's germline CDR1 is SGHRS and CDR2 YFSETQ. The CDR3 DNA reads TGCGCCAGCAGCTCCGACCCGGGCGACACTGAAGCTTTCTTT. Protein sequence: CASSSDPGDTEAFF.

This clonotype was counted ten times or more. This chain joins TRBV11-2 and TRBJ1-1, with D hard to call. Germline CDR1 SGHAT, CDR2 FQNNGV. V was trimmed by 1 base and J by 8 bases, leaving 8 bases between them. This CDR3 region has 12 residues. In nucleotides, the CDR3 is TGTGCCAGCAGCTTAGTCGGGCGCGAAGCTTTCTTT. Translating it yields CASSLVGREAFF.

The chain is built from TRBV5-1 and TRBJ2-1; D perhaps matches TRBD2 (6 bases). This CDR3 region has 17 residues. Trimming took 0 bases from V and 1 from J, leaving 14 bases between them. The germline gives CDR1 SGHRS, CDR2 YFSETQ. The CDR3 loop reads CASSLVFGGASYNEQFF. The CDR3 DNA follows: TGCGCCAGCAGCTTGGTATTCGGCGGGGCTTCCTACAATGAGCAGTTCTTC.

This clonotype was seen repeatedly, ten times or more. This chain links TRBV7-8 with TRBJ2-1; 12 nucleotides line up with TRBD2. The CDR3 runs 19 residues. With V trimmed by 0 bases and J by 1 base, 7 bases remained unmatched. Looked up from germline, CDR1 is SGHVS and CDR2 is FQNEAQ. DNA of the CDR3: TGTGCCAGCAGCTTAGCAAGACTAGCGGGAGATAAATCCTACAATGAGCAGTTCTTC. This encodes CASSLARLAGDKSYNEQFF.

This clonotype was counted many times. V usage is TRBV20-1 and J usage is TRBJ1-5; D is perhaps TRBD1 (6 bases). V shed 3 bases and J shed 2 bases, with 14 bases lying between them. The germline V gene has CDR1 DFQATT and CDR2 SNEGSKA (reference sequence). The CDR3 totals 15 residues. The CDR3 DNA sequence: TGCAGTGCTAGCTCTACAGGGACCGGCAATCAGCCCCAGCATTTT. The encoded protein is CSASSTGTGNQPQHF.

This clonotype was detected a few times. The rearrangement links TRBV12-3 or TRBV12-4 to TRBJ1-1, with D uncertain. Trimming removed 2 bases at V and 6 bases at J, with 16 bases between. The CDR3 loop spans 15 amino acids. The CDR3 here is CASSLKTQAGAEAFF. In nucleotides, the CDR3 is TGTGCCAGCAGTTTAAAGACCCAGGCTGGTGCTGAAGCTTTCTTT.

The chain employs TRBV7-9 and TRBJ2-1; 13 bases align to TRBD2. Germline V lookup: CDR1 SEHNR, CDR2 FQNEAQ (reference sequence). J lost 8 bases, V lost 9 bases, and 4 bases had no gene match. The CDR3 has 13 amino acids. CDR3 residues: CASRTSGSDEQFF. Written as DNA, the CDR3 is TGTGCCAGTCGGACTAGCGGGAGCGATGAGCAGTTCTTC.

This clonotype occurred many times. V gene TRBV19 combines with J gene TRBJ2-7, with 9 bases fitting TRBD1. The CDR3 totals 12 residues. Trimming at V came to 6 bases and at J to 5 bases, leaving 2 bases not matched to a gene. Germline loops: CDR1 LNHDA, CDR2 SQIVND (reference sequence). The CDR3 region has the DNA TGTGCCAGTAGACAGGGGGCCAACGAGCAGTACTTC. Protein sequence: CASRQGANEQYF. Combining the CDR3 with reference TRBV19 and TRBJ2-7 gives the whole variable domain DGGITQSPKYLFRKEGQNVTLSCEQNLNHDAMYWYRQDPGQGLRLIYYSQIVNDFQKGDIAEGYSVSREKKESFPLTVTSAQKNPTAFYLCASRQGANEQYFGPGTRLTVT.

This clonotype was seen repeatedly, ten times or more. The V and J genes are TRBV2 and TRBJ2-5, with D perhaps TRBD1 (6 bases). Germline V gene data show CDR1 as SNHLY and CDR2 as FYNNEI. The CDR3 length is 13 residues. V gave up 7 bases and J gave up 4 bases, with 13 bases separating them. This CDR3 reads CASTPGDGETQYF. The DNA of the CDR3 is TGTGCCAGCACGCCAGGGGATGGAGAGACCCAGTACTTC.

This clonotype turned up a few times. The chain couples TRBV7-2 to TRBJ2-1; D assignment may be TRBD1 or TRBD2 (7 bases each). The CDR3 loop spans 14 amino acids. The ends were cut back, 4 bases at V and 7 bases at J, with 14 bases in the middle. The germline CDR1 and CDR2 sequences are SGHTA and FQGNSA. The CDR3 bases are TGTGCCAGCAGCTGGGGGGGACAGCCTAATGAGCAGTTCTTC. Protein: CASSWGGQPNEQFF.

This clonotype was counted many times. The rearrangement uses TRBV10-3 and TRBJ2-5; TRBD2 might be the D (6 bases). The CDR3 length is 14 residues. V was shortened by 8 bases and J by 5 bases, with 18 bases between the two germline ends. Germline lookup yields CDR1 ENHRY and CDR2 SYGVKD. CDR3 DNA: TGTGCCATCGGGAGGCGGGGTGAGGAGGAGACCCAGTACTTC. Residues: CAIGRRGEEETQYF.

This clonotype was seen at least ten times. This chain joins TRBV5-1 and TRBJ2-1; 7 bases match TRBD1. The junction had 8 bases not matched to a gene; V was cut back by 3 bases and J by 8 bases. The CDR3 totals 14 residues. Germline lookup yields CDR1 SGHRS and CDR2 YFSETQ. CDR3 amino acids: CASSSGQVADEQFF. CDR3 nucleotide sequence: TGCGCCAGCAGCTCCGGACAGGTTGCCGATGAGCAGTTCTTC.

This clonotype was seen ten or more times. The chain joins TRBV7-2 to TRBJ1-1; 10 nucleotides align to TRBD1. This CDR3 spans 17 amino acids. The germline V gene encodes CDR1 SGHTA and CDR2 FQGNSA. Trimming removed 3 bases from V and 2 bases from J; junction bases left unmatched: 9. The CDR3 DNA is TGTGCCAGCAGCTTGTTGACAGGGGGCGCCGTTAACACTGAAGCTTTCTTT. Amino acid sequence: CASSLLTGGAVNTEAFF.

This clonotype was seen many times. This CDR3 is CSARLAGVGNTQYF. CDR3 nucleotides: TGCAGTGCCAGGCTAGCGGGGGTTGGAAATACGCAGTATTTT. The V call is TRBV20-1, the J call TRBJ2-3; 10 bases map to TRBD2. CDR1 is DFQATT and CDR2 is SNEGSKA in the germline V gene (reference sequence). Trimming at V came to 6 bases and at J to 7 bases, leaving 10 bases not matched to a gene. This CDR3 region has 14 residues.

The table lists this clonotype with a few counts. The J gene is TRBJ2-3, the V gene TRBV20-1; 10 bases align to TRBD1. CDR3 length: 17 residues. The germline V gene has CDR1 DFQATT and CDR2 SNEGSKA (reference sequence). Losses at the gene ends were 1 base for V and 0 bases for J; bases not matched to a gene: 7. CDR3 DNA: TGCAGTGCTAGAGGACAGGGGGCCTTCACCAGCACAGATACGCAGTATTTT. Protein product: CSARGQGAFTSTDTQYF.

The chain couples TRBV5-5 to TRBJ1-5; TRBD1 aligns across 7 bases. V trimming: 4 bases; J trimming: 2 bases; junction bases outside the gene matches: 6. The CDR3 loop spans 15 amino acids. Germline CDR1 is SGHKS and CDR2 is YYEKEE (reference sequence). The CDR3 coding sequence is TGTGCCAGCAGCAGCACAGGGGAAGGCAATCAGCCCCAGCATTTT. Amino acid sequence: CASSSTGEGNQPQHF.